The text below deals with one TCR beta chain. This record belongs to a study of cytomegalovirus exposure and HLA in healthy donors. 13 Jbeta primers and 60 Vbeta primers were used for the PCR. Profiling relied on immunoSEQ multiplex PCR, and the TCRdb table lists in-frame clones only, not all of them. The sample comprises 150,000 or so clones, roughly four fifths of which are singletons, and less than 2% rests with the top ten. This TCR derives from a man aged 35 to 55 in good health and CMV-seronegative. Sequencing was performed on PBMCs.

DNA for the CDR3: TGCGCCAGCAGCCAGATACAGGGGGCGCTTAACTACGAGCAGTACTTC. As protein: CASSQIQGALNYEQYF. The chain couples TRBV4-1 to TRBJ2-7; 9 bases fit TRBD1. V was pared by 3 bases and J by 3 bases, with 9 bases of the junction left unmatched. CDR1 is MGHRA, CDR2 YSYEKL, per germline. This CDR3 has 16 amino acids.